The next 22 T cell receptor beta chains were all read from a single sample in a study of blood T cell repertoires in COVID-19. TCRdb keeps only in-frame clones here, not all; method: immunoSEQ multiplex PCR. The sample lists around 99,000 clones; 60% to 85% were seen once. Sequenced sample: peripheral blood. These receptors came from a man aged 70-80 years with acute or convalescent COVID-19.

V usage is TRBV3-1 (or the pseudogene TRBV3-2) and J usage is TRBJ1-1; unclear D gene. This CDR3 spans 13 amino acids. Germline values: CDR1 LGHDT, CDR2 YNNKEL (reference sequence). V gave up 1 base and J gave up 8 bases, with 11 bases separating them. Here the CDR3 DNA reads TGTGCCAGCAGCCAAGCTGGAACAGCCGAAGCTTTCTTT. It codes for CASSQAGTAEAFF.

The chain has TRBV5-8 and TRBJ2-2; 8 bases map to TRBD1. Looked up from germline, CDR1 is SGHTS and CDR2 is YDEGEE. J gave up 6 bases and V 1 base, and 5 bases lay outside the gene matches. This CDR3 is built from 15 residues. The CDR3 nucleotides read TGTGCCAGCAGCTTGAACAGGGGGTTTGCCGGGGAGCTGTTTTTT. Its protein is CASSLNRGFAGELFF.

This chain connects TRBV19 to TRBJ1-1; D call uncertain. CDR3 length equals 12 residues. Germline V gives CDR1 LNHDA, CDR2 SQIVND (reference sequence). Trimming left V 7 bases short and J 1 base short, with 7 bases between. CDR3 sequence: CASNERNTEAFF. CDR3 in DNA: TGTGCCAGTAACGAGAGGAACACTGAAGCTTTCTTT. Drawing the rest from reference TRBV19 and TRBJ1-1, the complete variable domain is DGGITQSPKYLFRKEGQNVTLSCEQNLNHDAMYWYRQDPGQGLRLIYYSQIVNDFQKGDIAEGYSVSREKKESFPLTVTSAQKNPTAFYLCASNERNTEAFFGQGTRLTVV.

This chain links TRBV5-5 with TRBJ2-7, with a tentative D call TRBD1 (5 bases). V was pared by 7 bases and J by 0 bases, with 14 bases between. This CDR3 region has 14 residues. CDR1 is SGHKS and CDR2 is YYEKEE in the germline V gene (reference sequence). CDR3 nucleotide sequence: TGTGCCAGCCGTTTAAAGACAGACTCCTACGAGCAGTACTTC. This codes for CASRLKTDSYEQYF.

This clone was detected many times. J is TRBJ1-1 and V is TRBV13, with D hard to call. V lost 2 bases and J lost 0, with 7 bases in between. CDR3 length: 14 amino acids. The germline V gene encodes CDR1 PRHDT and CDR2 FYEKMQ (reference sequence). For the CDR3, the DNA is TGTGCCAGCAGCTTACAACAGTTGAACACTGAAGCTTTCTTT. This gives the protein CASSLQQLNTEAFF. The whole variable domain, remainder taken from reference TRBV13 and TRBJ1-1, is AAGVIQSPRHLIKEKRETATLKCYPIPRHDTVYWYQQGPGQDPQFLISFYEKMQSDKGSIPDRFSAQQFSDYHSELNMSSLELGDSALYFCASSLQQLNTEAFFGQGTRLTVV.

This clone was detected once. DNA of the CDR3: TGTGCCAGCTCCGGACAGGGAGGCTATGGCTACACCTTC. Translating gives CASSGQGGYGYTF. The chain carries TRBV27 and TRBJ1-2, with TRBD1 matching 8 bases. The germline V gene encodes CDR1 MNHEY and CDR2 SMNVEV (reference sequence). Trimming cost V 8 bases and J 4 bases; bases outside gene matches: 6. The CDR3 length is 13 residues.

The chain employs TRBV6-5 and TRBJ1-1; D unresolved. Germline V gene lookup returns CDR1 MNHEY and CDR2 SVGAGI. V lost 6 bases and J lost 2, with 10 bases in between. The CDR3 is 13 residues long. CDR3 loop: CASSWERNTEAFF. The CDR3 DNA reads TGTGCCAGCAGCTGGGAGCGTAACACTGAAGCTTTCTTT.

This rearrangement joins TRBV18 to TRBJ1-1; 9 nucleotides align to TRBD1. The germline CDR1 and CDR2 sequences are KGHSH and LQKENI. The J segment lost 2 bases and the V segment lost 0 bases, leaving 7 bases of the junction unmatched. The CDR3 has 17 amino acids. This CDR3 is CASSPPGRGQGNTEAFF. The CDR3 DNA follows: TGTGCCAGCTCACCACCGGGACGGGGACAGGGAAACACTGAAGCTTTCTTT.

This clone was found a few times. The rearrangement links TRBV5-8 to TRBJ2-7; 9 bases are a match to TRBD1. With V trimmed by 4 bases and J by 6 bases, 11 bases remained unmatched. The CDR3 loop spans 15 amino acids. Looked up from germline, CDR1 is SGHTS and CDR2 is YDEGEE. The CDR3 loop is CASSPRGDRVREQYF. The CDR3 nucleotides read TGTGCCAGCAGCCCGCGTGGGGACAGGGTGCGCGAGCAGTACTTC.

V is TRBV27 and J is TRBJ1-1, with a tentative D call TRBD1 (6 bases). Germline V CDR1 and CDR2: MNHEY, SMNVEV (reference sequence). Trimming removed 5 bases at V and 1 base at J, with 20 bases between. The CDR3 has 17 residues. The CDR3 DNA reads TGTGCCAGCAGTCGGACGACGGGGGGCGCAGGGAACACTGAAGCTTTCTTT. Translating it yields CASSRTTGGAGNTEAFF.

The chain uses TRBV5-4 and TRBJ1-6; 8 bases align to TRBD1. J gave up 5 bases and V 4 bases, and 11 bases lay outside the gene matches. This CDR3 comprises 17 residues. Per the germline V gene, CDR1 is SGHNT and CDR2 is YYREEE (reference sequence). The CDR3 DNA follows: TGTGCCAGCAGCGAACGACAGGGGAGAAGGGATAATTCACCCCTCCACTTT. Protein: CASSERQGRRDNSPLHF.

The chain carries TRBV5-8 and TRBJ2-2, with D perhaps matching TRBD1 (5 bases). Germline loops: CDR1 SGHTS, CDR2 YDEGEE. The V gene lost 0 bases and the J gene lost 2 bases, with 11 bases spanning the gap. The CDR3 extends over 16 amino acids. In nucleotides, the CDR3 is TGTGCCAGCAGCTTGGGTATTCAGGGTAACACCGGGGAGCTGTTTTTT. The encoded protein is CASSLGIQGNTGELFF.

This chain joins TRBV5-1 and TRBJ2-1; 8 bases are shared with TRBD1. The CDR3 totals 16 residues. V gave up 5 bases and J gave up 8 bases; unmatched junction bases: 15. The germline CDR1 and CDR2 sequences are SGHRS and YFSETQ. In DNA, the CDR3 is TGCGCCAGCAGTCATCTACAGGGGGTTCGAAAATATGAGCAGTTCTTC. Encoded protein: CASSHLQGVRKYEQFF. Looking up the rest from reference TRBV5-1 and TRBJ2-1 gives the full variable domain: KAGVTQTPRYLIKTRGQQVTLSCSPISGHRSVSWYQQTPGQGLQFLFEYFSETQRNKGNFPGRFSGRQFSNSRSEMNVSTLELGDSALYLCASSHLQGVRKYEQFFGPGTRLTVL.

This chain connects TRBV7-3 to TRBJ2-3, with a tentative D call TRBD2 (6 bases). This CDR3 is 15 amino acids long. The ends were cut back, 3 bases at V and 0 bases at J, with 10 bases in the middle. The germline gives CDR1 SGHTA, CDR2 FQGTGA. The CDR3 DNA sequence: TGTGCCAGCAGCTTGGAGGGGTATAGCACAGATACGCAGTATTTT. The encoded protein is CASSLEGYSTDTQYF.

This clone was seen a single time. The genes are TRBV6-5 and TRBJ1-2, with 12 bases that match TRBD1. V trimming: 8 bases; J trimming: 6 bases; junction bases outside the gene matches: 10. The CDR3 consists of 15 residues. Per the germline V gene, CDR1 is MNHEY and CDR2 is SVGAGI. The CDR3 spells CASSLTGQGANGYTF. The CDR3 DNA follows: TGTGCCAGCTCACTAACGGGACAGGGGGCGAATGGCTACACCTTC.

The chain employs TRBV7-9 and TRBJ1-1; 8 nucleotides align to TRBD1. CDR3 length: 15 residues. V was pared by 5 bases and J by 2 bases, with 7 bases of the junction left unmatched. Per germline, CDR1 SEHNR and CDR2 FQNEAQ (reference sequence). Here the CDR3 DNA reads TGTGCCAGCAGCCTCAGACAGGGGATTAACACTGAAGCTTTCTTT. Translated, it gives CASSLRQGINTEAFF.

This chain joins TRBV10-2 and TRBJ1-2; 8 bases map to TRBD1. This CDR3 comprises 17 residues. V lost 2 bases to trimming and J lost 2 bases; unmatched junction nucleotides: 10. Germline V gives CDR1 WSHSY, CDR2 SAAADI. For the CDR3, the DNA is TGCGCCAGCAGTGAGCCACGGACAGGGCTCCCCAACTATGGCTACACCTTC. Translating it yields CASSEPRTGLPNYGYTF.

V and J are TRBV5-1 and TRBJ2-1; weak D call: TRBD1 (5 bases). This CDR3 is built from 15 residues. Trimming took 5 bases from V and 1 from J, leaving 13 bases between them. Per the germline V gene, CDR1 is SGHRS and CDR2 is YFSETQ. CDR3 loop: CASREDSPSYNEQFF. CDR3 nucleotides: TGCGCCAGCAGAGAAGACAGTCCATCCTACAATGAGCAGTTCTTC.

This sequence joins TRBV9 and TRBJ2-2; 8 nucleotides match TRBD1. Germline V gene sequence: CDR1 SGDLS, CDR2 YYNGEE. With 0 bases clipped from V and 4 bases from J, the junction kept 2 bases outside the gene matches. This CDR3 contains 15 residues. CDR3 sequence (DNA): TGTGCCAGCAGCGTAGCAGGGGGCTTCACCGGGGAGCTGTTTTTT. This codes for CASSVAGGFTGELFF.

The table lists this clone with many counts. The genes are TRBV19 and TRBJ1-5; D might be TRBD1 (6 bases). CDR1 and CDR2 (germline): LNHDA, SQIVND (reference sequence). This CDR3 has 15 residues. Trimming shortened V by 7 bases and J by 2 bases, and 15 bases separated the two germline ends. In nucleotides, the CDR3 is TGTGCCAGTAACCCCCGGGACATCCGCAATCAGCCCCAGCATTTT. Translation gives CASNPRDIRNQPQHF.

The chain combines TRBV11-1 with TRBJ1-2; tentative D call: TRBD1 (5 bases). V lost 1 base and J lost 3, with 12 bases in between. The CDR3 extends over 15 amino acids. The V gene's germline CDR1 is SGHAT and CDR2 FQDESV (reference sequence). As DNA, the CDR3 is TGTGCCAGCAGCTTAGACGGGACTTCCGACTATGGCTACACCTTC. Protein: CASSLDGTSDYGYTF.

This chain connects TRBV12-5 to TRBJ2-3, with D possibly TRBD2 on 6 matching bases. Trimming shortened V by 3 bases and J by 4 bases, and 11 bases separated the two germline ends. Per the germline V gene, CDR1 is LGHNT and CDR2 is FRNRAP. The CDR3 is 14 amino acids. The CDR3 DNA is TGTGCTAGTGGTTTAACACCTAGCGCAGATACGCAGTATTTT. This gives the protein CASGLTPSADTQYF.